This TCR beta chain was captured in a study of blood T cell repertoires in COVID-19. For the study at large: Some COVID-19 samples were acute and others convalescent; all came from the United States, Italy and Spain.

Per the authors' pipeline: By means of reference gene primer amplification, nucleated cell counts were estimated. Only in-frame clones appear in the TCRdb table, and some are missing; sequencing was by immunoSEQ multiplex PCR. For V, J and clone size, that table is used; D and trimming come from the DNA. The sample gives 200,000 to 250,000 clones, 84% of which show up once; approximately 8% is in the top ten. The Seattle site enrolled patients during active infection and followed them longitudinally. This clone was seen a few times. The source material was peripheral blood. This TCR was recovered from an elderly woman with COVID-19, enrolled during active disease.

CDR3 loop: CASSSTGRDTEAFF. The CDR3 DNA sequence: TGCGCCAGCAGCTCAACAGGGCGGGACACTGAAGCTTTCTTT. The genes are TRBV5-1 and TRBJ1-1; a weak D match, TRBD1 (6 bases). The V end was cut by 3 bases, the J end by 3 bases, with 12 bases between. The CDR3 has 14 amino acids. CDR1 and CDR2 from the germline V gene are SGHRS and YFSETQ.